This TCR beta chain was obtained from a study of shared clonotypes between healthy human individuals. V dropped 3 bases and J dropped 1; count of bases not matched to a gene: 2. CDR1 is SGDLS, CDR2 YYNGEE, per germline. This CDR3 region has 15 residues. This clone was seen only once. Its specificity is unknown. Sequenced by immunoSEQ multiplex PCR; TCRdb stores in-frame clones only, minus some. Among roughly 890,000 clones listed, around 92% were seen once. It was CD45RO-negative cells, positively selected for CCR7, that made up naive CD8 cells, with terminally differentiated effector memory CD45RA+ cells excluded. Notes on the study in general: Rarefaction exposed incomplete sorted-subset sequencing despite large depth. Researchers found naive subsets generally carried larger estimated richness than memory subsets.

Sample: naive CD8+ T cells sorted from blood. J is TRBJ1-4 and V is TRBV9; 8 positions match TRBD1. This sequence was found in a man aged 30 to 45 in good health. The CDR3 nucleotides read TGTGCCAGCAGCGCTGACAGGGGAACTAATGAAAAACTGTTTTTT. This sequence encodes CASSADRGTNEKLFF.